This T cell receptor (beta chain) was found in a study of post-analysis software for immune sequencing data. Study-level results: Normalized Chao1 diversity was significantly reduced in patients versus controls. The study found TRBV5-6, TRBV5-1 and TRBV20-1 among a handful of TRBV segments more frequent in patients than controls.

Prepared TCR beta cDNA libraries contained unique molecular identifiers. TCRdb reprocessed the PCR reads with MiXCR, giving one entry per CDR3 protein. The table shows approximately 150,000 distinct CDR3 sequences, with about 30% occurring only once. The CDR3 has 15 amino acids. In germline, CDR1 is SGHTA, CDR2 FQGTGA. V shed 2 bases and J shed 8 bases, with 15 bases lying between them. About this clonotype: Its specificity is not known.

The chain joins TRBV7-3 to TRBJ2-2; D is undetermined. This TCR derives from a girl aged 5-17 years with multiple sclerosis. The sequencing sample was made of blood. This CDR3 reads CASSLQPFTQGELFF. The CDR3 coding sequence is TGTGCCAGCAGCTTACAACCCTTCACCCAGGGGGAGCTGTTTTTT.